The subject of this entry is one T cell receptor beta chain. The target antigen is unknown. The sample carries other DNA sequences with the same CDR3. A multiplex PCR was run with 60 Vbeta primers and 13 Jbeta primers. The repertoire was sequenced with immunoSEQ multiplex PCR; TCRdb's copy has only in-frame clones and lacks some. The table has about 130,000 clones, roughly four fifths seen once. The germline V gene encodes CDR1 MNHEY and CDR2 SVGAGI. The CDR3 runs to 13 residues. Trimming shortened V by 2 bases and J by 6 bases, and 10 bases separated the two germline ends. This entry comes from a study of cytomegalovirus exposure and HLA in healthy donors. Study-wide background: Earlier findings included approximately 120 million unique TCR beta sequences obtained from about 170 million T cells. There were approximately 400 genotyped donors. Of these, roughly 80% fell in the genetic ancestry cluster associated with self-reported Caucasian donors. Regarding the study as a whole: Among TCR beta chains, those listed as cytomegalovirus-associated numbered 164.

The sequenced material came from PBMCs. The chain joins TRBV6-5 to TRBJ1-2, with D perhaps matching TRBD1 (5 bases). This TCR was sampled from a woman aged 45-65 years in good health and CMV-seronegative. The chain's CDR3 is CASSYLRGNGYTF. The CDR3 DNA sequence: TGTGCCAGCAGTTACCTACGGGGGAATGGCTACACCTTC.